A selection of T cell receptor beta chains follows, all from one sample in a study of cytomegalovirus exposure and HLA in healthy donors. Libraries were prepared by immunoSEQ multiplex PCR; TCRdb keeps only in-frame clonotypes and omits some of them. The sample carries roughly 190,000 clones, approximately 77% recorded once. The sequenced sample consisted of PBMCs. The source of these receptors is a man between 40 and 49 years old in good health and CMV-seropositive. Both conserved end residues are part of each CDR3. D genes are given only for firm matches. Clone size, where shown, is once, few, many, or a class for clones that have expanded.

TRBJ2-7 | NA | NA | TRBV7-2 | 14 | CASSLGRGNYEQYF | TGTGCCAGCAGCTTAGGGAGGGGCAATTACGAGCAGTACTTC
TRBJ2-7 | once | NA | TRBV7-2 | 14 | CASSSLGRGGEQYF | TGTGCCAGCAGCTCCCTTGGGCGGGGAGGCGAGCAGTACTTC
TRBJ2-1 | NA | NA | TRBV9 | 14 | CASSVASTYNEQFF | TGTGCCAGCAGCGTAGCTAGCACCTACAATGAGCAGTTCTTC
TRBJ1-6 | NA | NA | TRBV6-1 | 14 | CASSEGQGNSPLHF | TGTGCCAGCAGTGAGGGGCAGGGGAATTCACCCCTCCACTTT
TRBJ2-7 | NA | NA | TRBV7-2 | 13 | CASSLTGQYEQYF | TGTGCCAGCAGCTTAACCGGACAGTACGAGCAGTACTTC
TRBJ2-5 | NA | TRBD2 | TRBV5-1 | 18 | CASSFFSSGRSHKETQYF | TGCGCCAGCAGCTTTTTCTCTAGCGGGAGGTCCCACAAAGAGACCCAGTACTTC
TRBJ1-2 | once | TRBD1 | TRBV5-1 | 14 | CASRYLDRDYGYTF | TGCGCCAGCCGATACCTTGACAGGGACTATGGCTACACCTTC
TRBJ2-3 | NA | NA | TRBV27 | 14 | CASSPRTGTDTQYF | TGTGCCAGCAGTCCCCGGACTGGCACAGATACGCAGTATTTT
TRBJ2-2 | NA | TRBD1 | TRBV18 | 15 | CASSPNRGDTGELFF | TGTGCCAGCTCACCAAACAGGGGGGACACCGGGGAGCTGTTTTTT
TRBJ2-7 | NA | TRBD1 | TRBV5-6 | 15 | CATLRRGQGITEQYF | TGTGCCACACTCAGGCGGGGACAGGGTATCACCGAGCAGTACTTC
TRBJ1-6 | NA | TRBD1 | TRBV19 | 16 | CASSTRQGVYNSPLHF | TGTGCCAGTAGTACCCGACAGGGGGTTTATAATTCACCCCTCCACTTT
TRBJ2-1 | NA | TRBD2 | TRBV28 | 17 | CATQGLAKGSPYNEQFF | TGTGCCACCCAGGGACTAGCTAAAGGTTCGCCCTACAATGAGCAGTTCTTC
TRBJ1-6 | NA | TRBD1 | TRBV5-1 | 15 | CASSFGTGRDSPLHF | TGCGCCAGCAGCTTTGGGACAGGGAGAGATTCACCCCTCCACTTT
TRBJ2-1 | few | TRBD2 | TRBV4-1 | 16 | CASSQYPGGRDNEQFF | TGCGCCAGCAGCCAATACCCGGGCGGGAGGGACAATGAGCAGTTCTTC
TRBJ1-3 | NA | NA | TRBV28 | 14 | CASRVGGAGNTIYF | TGTGCCAGCAGGGTTGGGGGGGCTGGAAACACCATATATTTT
TRBJ2-2 | NA | NA | TRBV7-8 | 15 | CASSLAHEGAGELFF | TGTGCCAGCAGCTTAGCCCACGAAGGGGCCGGGGAGCTGTTTTTT
TRBJ2-5 | NA | NA | TRBV13 | 13 | CASTKRGKETQYF | TGTGCCAGCACCAAGAGGGGGAAAGAGACCCAGTACTTC
TRBJ1-3 | NA | NA | TRBV6-5 | 15 | CASSADSSSGNTIYF | TGTGCCAGCAGCGCGGACAGCAGCTCTGGAAACACCATATATTTT
TRBJ2-3 | NA | TRBD2 | TRBV27 | 15 | CASSKGTSGALPQYF | TGTGCCAGCAGTAAAGGGACTAGCGGGGCCCTCCCGCAGTATTTT
TRBJ1-6 | NA | NA | TRBV27 | 14 | CASSPRTGNSPLHF | TGTGCCAGCAGTCCGCGGACGGGAAATTCACCCCTCCACTTT
TRBJ2-7 | NA | TRBD2 | TRBV28 | 15 | CASSLPPSGINEQYF | TGTGCCAGCAGTTTACCCCCTAGCGGGATCAACGAGCAGTACTTC
TRBJ1-1 | NA | TRBD1 | TRBV7-8 | 16 | CASSINLDRVRTEAFF | TGTGCCAGCAGTATTAACCTCGACAGGGTTCGAACTGAAGCTTTCTTT
TRBJ1-2 | NA | TRBD1 | TRBV2 | 15 | CASSFQGQGAEGYTF | TGTGCCAGCAGTTTTCAGGGACAGGGGGCAGAAGGCTACACCTTC
TRBJ1-1 | NA | TRBD1 | TRBV6-5 | 15 | CASTPGQGWSTEAFF | TGTGCCAGCACCCCGGGACAGGGATGGAGCACTGAAGCTTTCTTT
TRBJ1-5 | NA | NA | TRBV6-6 | 14 | CASSLDSLKGPQHF | TGTGCCAGCAGCCTGGACAGCCTCAAGGGGCCCCAGCATTTT
TRBJ1-3 | NA | NA | TRBV12-5 | 14 | CASGWGREGNTIYF | TGTGCTAGTGGTTGGGGTCGGGAGGGAAACACCATATATTTT
TRBJ1-2 | NA | TRBD1 | TRBV2 | 12 | CACSDRGYGYTF | TGTGCCTGTTCGGACAGGGGTTATGGCTACACCTTC
TRBJ2-7 | few | TRBD2 | TRBV9 | 16 | CASSEGGLAGTYEQYF | TGTGCCAGCAGCGAGGGGGGTCTAGCGGGAACCTACGAGCAGTACTTC
TRBJ1-2 | NA | NA | TRBV6-1 | 14 | CASSGTVFNYGYTF | TGTGCCAGCAGTGGTACGGTATTTAACTATGGCTACACCTTC
TRBJ2-3 | NA | TRBD2 | TRBV7-9 | 18 | CASSGRTGLAHLTDTQYF | TGTGCCAGCAGCGGAAGAACGGGACTAGCCCACCTCACAGATACGCAGTATTTT
TRBJ1-1 | NA | NA | TRBV11-3 | 13 | CASSLEYGTEAFF | TGTGCCAGCAGCTTAGAGTACGGGACTGAAGCTTTCTTT
TRBJ2-2 | NA | TRBD1 | TRBV5-1 | 17 | CASSLTGQGKDTGELFF | TGCGCCAGCAGCTTGACGGGACAGGGAAAAGACACCGGGGAGCTGTTTTTT
TRBJ2-3 | NA | NA | TRBV28 | 13 | CASSPKTSDTQYF | TGTGCCAGCAGTCCCAAAACTTCAGATACGCAGTATTTT
TRBJ2-7 | NA | TRBD2 | TRBV27 | 14 | CASSGLAGDYEQYF | TGTGCCAGCAGTGGACTAGCGGGAGATTACGAGCAGTACTTC
TRBJ2-5 | NA | NA | TRBV6-5 | 16 | CASSLYRGGAGETQYF | TGTGCCAGCAGTTTATATCGAGGTGGGGCCGGGGAGACCCAGTACTTC
TRBJ2-7 | NA | NA | TRBV9 | 15 | CASSVRGTDSYEQYF | TGTGCCAGCAGCGTAAGGGGGACCGACTCCTACGAGCAGTACTTC
TRBJ1-6 | NA | NA | TRBV27 | 13 | CASSFTANSPLHF | TGTGCCAGCAGTTTTACAGCCAATTCACCCCTCCACTTT
TRBJ2-3 | NA | NA | TRBV13 | 12 | CASGTSTDTQYF | TGTGCCAGCGGGACTAGCACAGATACGCAGTATTTT
TRBJ2-1 | few | TRBD2 | TRBV6-4 | 15 | CASSDGTSGINEQFF | TGTGCCAGCAGTGACGGGACTAGCGGGATCAATGAGCAGTTCTTC
TRBJ1-1 | NA | NA | TRBV7-9 | 11 | CASSRGSEAFF | TGTGCCAGCAGCCGCGGGAGTGAAGCTTTCTTT
TRBJ2-3 | NA | NA | TRBV2 | 15 | CASPGQGTKRDTQYF | TGTGCCAGCCCTGGGCAGGGGACAAAACGGGATACGCAGTATTTT
TRBJ1-3 | NA | TRBD1 | TRBV9 | 15 | CASSSAGGSGNTIYF | TGTGCCAGCAGCTCAGCAGGGGGCTCTGGAAACACCATATATTTT
TRBJ2-3 | NA | TRBD2 | TRBV13 | 15 | CASRKRGGRADTQYF | TGTGCCAGCAGAAAACGGGGGGGCCGGGCAGATACGCAGTATTTT
TRBJ2-7 | few | NA | TRBV6-4 | 12 | CASSDSAGQQYF | TGTGCCAGCAGTGACTCGGCAGGCCAGCAGTACTTC
TRBJ2-7 | few | TRBD1 | TRBV7-2 | 14 | CASSFGEGACEQYF | TGTGCCAGCAGCTTTGGAGAGGGGGCTTGCGAGCAGTACTTC
TRBJ2-7 | few | NA | TRBV5-4 | 16 | CASSLEPERSSYEQYF | TGTGCCAGCAGCTTGGAACCGGAGAGAAGCTCCTACGAGCAGTACTTC
TRBJ1-4 | NA | TRBD1 | TRBV4-1 | 14 | CASSQEGQGGKLFF | TGCGCCAGCAGCCAAGAGGGACAGGGAGGGAAACTGTTTTTT
TRBJ2-1 | NA | NA | TRBV27 | 17 | CASSPIGRGSSYNEQFF | TGTGCCAGCAGTCCTATAGGGAGAGGGAGCAGCTACAATGAGCAGTTCTTC
TRBJ2-5 | NA | TRBD1 | TRBV15 | 13 | CATSRDRGREQYF | TGTGCCACCAGCAGAGACAGGGGGCGTGAGCAGTACTTC
TRBJ2-3 | NA | NA | TRBV2 | 11 | CASSQLDTQYF | TGTGCCAGCAGCCAGTTAGATACGCAGTATTTT
TRBJ1-1 | NA | TRBD1 | TRBV29-1 | 15 | CSARGGQAGNTEAFF | TGCAGCGCAAGGGGCGGACAGGCTGGGAACACTGAAGCTTTCTTT
TRBJ1-1 | few | TRBD1 | TRBV6-1 | 15 | CASSEVGQGTSEAFF | TGTGCCAGCAGTGAAGTTGGACAGGGTACATCTGAAGCTTTCTTT
TRBJ2-5 | NA | TRBD2 | TRBV4-2 | 17 | CASSQEVVAGGRETQYF | TGTGCCAGCAGCCAAGAGGTGGTAGCGGGAGGTCGGGAGACCCAGTACTTC
TRBJ1-2 | NA | TRBD1 | TRBV6-1 | 12 | CASSESGGGYTF | TGTGCCAGCAGTGAATCAGGGGGAGGCTACACCTTC
TRBJ1-3 | NA | NA | TRBV6-1 | 14 | CAIQATDSGNTIYF | TGTGCCATACAGGCAACCGACTCTGGAAACACCATATATTTT
TRBJ1-1 | NA | NA | TRBV5-8 | 16 | CASSIGAGIWGTEAFF | TGTGCCAGCAGTATTGGGGCAGGGATTTGGGGCACTGAAGCTTTCTTT
TRBJ2-6 | NA | TRBD1 | TRBV7-9 | 15 | CASSFTGVGANVLTF | TGTGCCAGCAGCTTTACAGGGGTCGGGGCCAACGTCCTGACTTTC
TRBJ2-7 | NA | TRBD2 | TRBV7-8 | 17 | CASSWPGLAGGRNEQYF | TGTGCCAGCAGCTGGCCGGGACTAGCGGGGGGGCGCAACGAGCAGTACTTC
TRBJ2-2 | NA | NA | TRBV14 | 13 | CASSVHFGGELFF | TGTGCCAGCAGCGTGCACTTTGGCGGGGAGCTGTTTTTT
TRBJ1-5 | NA | NA | TRBV13 | 15 | CASSLGRAGIQPQHF | TGTGCCAGCAGCTTAGGGCGAGCAGGGATTCAGCCCCAGCATTTT